Below are 7 T cell receptor beta chains sequenced from a single sample in a study of quantifying T cell responses using KT2 cells (TCRdb year 2017). For the study in its entirety: RNA was DNase-treated and reverse transcribed with TCR alpha and beta constant-region primers, mostly using SuperScript III.

Library generation was performed with UMI-ligation and nested PCR. TCRdb shows the sequencer as Illumina MiSeq. A single-stranded oligonucleotide carrying the Illumina SP2 sequence and a UMI was ligated to the cDNA 3' end using T4 RNA ligase 1. PCR1 used roughly 4 cycles (98 degrees C 15 s, 69 degrees C 30 s, 72 degrees C 40 s), and the beta primer was an equimolar mix of RC1.1 and RC1.2 that covered TRBC1 and TRBC2. TCRdb reprocessing: public reads trimmed at Q25 with fastp, clones called with MiXCR, in-frame beta chains kept. Identical CDR3 proteins give one entry, which carries the most common genes and DNA. This sample gives approximately 57,000 distinct CDR3 sequences in total; 9% to 15% of them show up just once. The top ten hold roughly 9.9% of the sample. Sample: PBMCs spiked with cells of the T cell clone KT2. The receptors were sampled from a human donor.

The CDR3 loop reads CASTPVGVLDNQPQHF. CDR3 coding DNA: TGTGCCAGCACCCCGGTGGGAGTATTGGACAATCAGCCCCAGCATTTT. The chain has TRBV12-3 or TRBV12-4 and TRBJ1-5; D unresolved. With 7 bases removed from V and 3 bases from J, the gap between germline ends came to 19 bases. The CDR3 consists of 16 residues.

The V and J genes are TRBV3-1 and TRBJ2-1; D may be TRBD2 (6 bases). V was shortened by 1 base and J by 12 bases, with 19 bases between the two germline ends. Germline CDR1 is LGHDT and CDR2 is YNNKEL (reference sequence). The CDR3 sequence is 15 residues long. CDR3 residues: CASSQGGLGALRQFF. In DNA, the CDR3 is TGTGCCAGCAGCCAAGGGGGACTCGGAGCCTTGAGGCAGTTCTTC.

The chain joins TRBV5-1 to TRBJ1-4; possible D gene TRBD1, 6 bases. V lost 1 base and J lost 8, with 9 bases in between. CDR1 and CDR2 (germline): SGHRS, YFSETQ. The CDR3 loop spans 13 amino acids. CDR3 nucleotide sequence: TGCGCCAGCAGCTTGCGAAGGGGGGAAAAACTGTTTTTT. It codes for CASSLRRGEKLFF. Looking up the rest from reference TRBV5-1 and TRBJ1-4 gives the full variable domain: KAGVTQTPRYLIKTRGQQVTLSCSPISGHRSVSWYQQTPGQGLQFLFEYFSETQRNKGNFPGRFSGRQFSNSRSEMNVSTLELGDSALYLCASSLRRGEKLFFGSGTQLSVL.

In this sample, this clonotype turned up many times. The chain is built from TRBV20-1 and TRBJ1-1; D is possibly TRBD1 (6 bases). This CDR3 is 17 amino acids long. Per germline, CDR1 DFQATT and CDR2 SNEGSKA (reference sequence). V was shortened by 0 bases and J by 2 bases, with 19 bases between the two germline ends. CDR3 amino acids: CSARDYHTGSLNTEAFF. As DNA, the CDR3 is TGCAGTGCTAGAGATTATCACACAGGGAGTTTAAACACTGAAGCTTTCTTT.

The genes are TRBV18 and TRBJ1-1; 7 bases agree with TRBD1. The CDR3 length is 13 residues. Germline V CDR1 and CDR2: KGHSH, LQKENI. V dropped 4 bases and J dropped 2; count of bases not matched to a gene: 1. The CDR3 nucleotides read TGTGCCAGCTCACGGGACAGTAACACTGAAGCTTTCTTT. Its protein product is CASSRDSNTEAFF.

This clonotype was picked up many times. The V and J genes are TRBV24-1 and TRBJ2-1; the D call may be TRBD1 or TRBD2 (5 bases each). Germline CDR1 and CDR2: KGHDR and SFDVKD. Trimming took off 3 bases at V and 4 bases at J, with 12 bases between the two ends. This CDR3 comprises 15 residues. The CDR3 region has the DNA TGTGCCACCAGTGATACCGGGACGGCATACAATGAGCAGTTCTTC. This gives the protein CATSDTGTAYNEQFF.

The CDR3 sequence is CAISEGRDSRDTQYF. CDR3 in DNA: TGTGCCATCAGTGAGGGCCGGGACTCCAGGGATACGCAGTATTTT. This chain uses TRBV10-3 with TRBJ2-3, with D maybe TRBD2 (6 bases). The CDR3 consists of 15 residues. V was shortened by 2 bases and J by 6 bases, with 15 bases between the two germline ends. CDR1 is ENHRY, CDR2 SYGVKD, per germline.